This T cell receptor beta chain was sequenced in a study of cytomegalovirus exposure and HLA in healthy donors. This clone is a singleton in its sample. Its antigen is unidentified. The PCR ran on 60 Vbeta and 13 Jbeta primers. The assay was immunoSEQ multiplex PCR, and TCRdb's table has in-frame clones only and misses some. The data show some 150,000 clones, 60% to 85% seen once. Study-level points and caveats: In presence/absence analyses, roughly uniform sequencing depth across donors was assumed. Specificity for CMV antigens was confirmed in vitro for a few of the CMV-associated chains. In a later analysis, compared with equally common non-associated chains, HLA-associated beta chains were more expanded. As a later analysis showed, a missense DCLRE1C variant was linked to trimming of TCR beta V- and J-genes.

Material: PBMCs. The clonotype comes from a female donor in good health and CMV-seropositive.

CDR3 DNA: TGTGCCACCAGCAGAGTTGCGGTCCAAGAGACCCAGTACTTC. Protein sequence: CATSRVAVQETQYF. J is TRBJ2-5 and V is TRBV15, with D uncertain. The V and J ends lost 1 base and 1 base respectively, with 7 bases between them. The CDR3 runs 14 residues. Per the germline V gene, CDR1 is LNHNV and CDR2 is YYDKDF (reference sequence).